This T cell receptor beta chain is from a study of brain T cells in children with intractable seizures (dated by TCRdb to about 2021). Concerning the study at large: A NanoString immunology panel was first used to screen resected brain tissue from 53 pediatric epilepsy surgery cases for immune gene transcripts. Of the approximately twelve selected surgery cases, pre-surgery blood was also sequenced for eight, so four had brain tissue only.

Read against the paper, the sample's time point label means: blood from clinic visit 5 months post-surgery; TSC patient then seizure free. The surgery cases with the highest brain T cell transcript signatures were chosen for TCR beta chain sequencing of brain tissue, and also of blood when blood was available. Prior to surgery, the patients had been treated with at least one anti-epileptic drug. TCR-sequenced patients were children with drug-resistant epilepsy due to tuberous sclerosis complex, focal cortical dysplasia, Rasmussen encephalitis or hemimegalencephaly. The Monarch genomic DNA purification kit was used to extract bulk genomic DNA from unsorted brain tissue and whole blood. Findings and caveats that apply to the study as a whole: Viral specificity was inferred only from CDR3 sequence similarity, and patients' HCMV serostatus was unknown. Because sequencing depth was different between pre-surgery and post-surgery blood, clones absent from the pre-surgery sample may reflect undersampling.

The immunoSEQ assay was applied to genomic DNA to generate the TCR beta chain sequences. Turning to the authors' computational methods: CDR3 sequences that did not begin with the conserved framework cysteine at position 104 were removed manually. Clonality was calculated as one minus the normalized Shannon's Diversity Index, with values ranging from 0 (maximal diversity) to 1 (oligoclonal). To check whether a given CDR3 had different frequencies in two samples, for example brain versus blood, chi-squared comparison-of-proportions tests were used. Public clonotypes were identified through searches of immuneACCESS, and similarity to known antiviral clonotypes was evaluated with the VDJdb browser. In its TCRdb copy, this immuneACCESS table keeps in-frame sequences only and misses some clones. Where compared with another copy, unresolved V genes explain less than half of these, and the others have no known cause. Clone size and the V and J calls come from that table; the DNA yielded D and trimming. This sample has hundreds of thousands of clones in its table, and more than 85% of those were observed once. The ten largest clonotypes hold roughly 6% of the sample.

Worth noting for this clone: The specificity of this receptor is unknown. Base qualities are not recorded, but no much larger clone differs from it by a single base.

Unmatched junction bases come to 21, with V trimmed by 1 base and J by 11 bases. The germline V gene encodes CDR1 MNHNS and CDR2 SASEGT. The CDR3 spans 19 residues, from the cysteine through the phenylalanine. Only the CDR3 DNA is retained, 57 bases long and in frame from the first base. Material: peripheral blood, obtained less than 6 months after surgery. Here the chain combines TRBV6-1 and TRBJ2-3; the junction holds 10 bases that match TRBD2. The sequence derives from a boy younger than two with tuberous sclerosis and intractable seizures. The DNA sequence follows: TGTGCCAGCAGTGAAGAGCCCCCAAGCATCGGAGCGGGAGGGGATGAGCAGTATTTT. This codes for CASSEEPPSIGAGGDEQYF.